The 8 T cell receptor beta chains given below trace back to one sample, sequenced in a study of cytomegalovirus exposure and HLA in healthy donors. Amplification used 60 Vbeta primers and 13 Jbeta primers. Clones were read by immunoSEQ multiplex PCR, and TCRdb kept only the in-frame ones, dropping some. The sample carries roughly 130,000 clones, approximately 85% recorded once. The specimen was PBMCs. The source is a boy aged 5-17 years in good health and CMV-seronegative.

V usage is TRBV4-3 and J usage is TRBJ1-3, with 8 bases that match TRBD1. Germline V lookup: CDR1 LGHNA, CDR2 YSLEER. The CDR3 is 16 amino acids. Trimming removed 2 bases from V and 2 bases from J; junction bases left unmatched: 5. DNA of the CDR3: TGCGCCAGCAGCCAACTGACAGGGGATACTGGAAACACCATATATTTT. This sequence encodes CASSQLTGDTGNTIYF.

J is TRBJ2-7 and V is TRBV2; D possibly corresponds to TRBD2 (5 bases). The CDR3 length is 13 residues. Looked up from germline, CDR1 is SNHLY and CDR2 is FYNNEI. The ends were cut back, 0 bases at V and 4 bases at J, with 7 bases in the middle. The CDR3 bases are TGTGCCAGCAGTGAAGCGGGAGTGTACGAGCAGTACTTC. This gives the protein CASSEAGVYEQYF.

This chain links TRBV18 with TRBJ2-5, with 9 bases lining up with TRBD1. The CDR3 contains 16 residues. V gave up 6 bases and J gave up 2 bases; unmatched junction bases: 10. Germline CDR1 and CDR2: KGHSH and LQKENI. This CDR3 reads CASSRTRDRVQETQYF. Here the CDR3 DNA reads TGTGCCAGCTCCCGTACCCGGGACAGGGTACAAGAGACCCAGTACTTC.

This clone was observed a handful of times. The chain is built from TRBV4-3 and TRBJ2-6; no clear D gene. Germline V lookup: CDR1 LGHNA, CDR2 YSLEER. The CDR3 runs 16 residues. The V gene lost 1 base and the J gene lost 0 bases, with 7 bases spanning the gap. The CDR3 reads CASSQGLNSGANVLTF. The CDR3 region has the DNA TGCGCCAGCAGCCAAGGTTTAAACTCTGGGGCCAACGTCCTGACTTTC.

This chain's CDR3 is CATSGLLSGWGGFNEQFF. CDR3 nucleotides: TGTGCCACCAGCGGACTTTTAAGCGGGTGGGGGGGGTTTAATGAGCAGTTCTTC. The rearrangement links TRBV15 to TRBJ2-1, with 7 bases fitting TRBD2. CDR1 and CDR2 from the germline V gene are LNHNV and YYDKDF (reference sequence). The trim removed 5 bases at V and 7 bases at J, leaving 20 bases unmatched. The CDR3 consists of 18 residues.

This chain connects TRBV7-9 to TRBJ2-1, with 7 bases identical to TRBD1. Germline CDR1 reads SEHNR; CDR2 reads FQNEAQ (reference sequence). The CDR3 covers 16 residues. With 7 bases clipped from V and 5 bases from J, the junction kept 14 bases outside the gene matches. In nucleotides, the CDR3 is TGTGCCAGCAAGGGTTTCCGGGACAGCTCTGACAATGAGCAGTTCTTC. It is translated as CASKGFRDSSDNEQFF.

In its sample, this clone was seen a few times. The chain uses TRBV15 and TRBJ1-1; 7 bases map to TRBD1. The CDR3 runs 14 residues. The ends lost 4 bases at V and 3 bases at J; junction bases unmatched: 5. Germline CDR1 and CDR2: LNHNV and YYDKDF (reference sequence). CDR3 in amino acids: CATSIPDRYTEAFF. The CDR3, as DNA: TGTGCCACCAGCATCCCGGACAGGTACACTGAAGCTTTCTTT.

The V gene is TRBV2, the J gene TRBJ2-3, with TRBD2 matching over 10 bases. The V segment lost 6 bases and the J segment 0 bases; nucleotides outside the gene matches: 12. The CDR3 length is 18 residues. The germline gives CDR1 SNHLY, CDR2 FYNNEI. This chain's CDR3 is CASRPRTSGGGSTDTQYF. CDR3 sequence (DNA): TGTGCCAGCAGACCTAGGACTAGCGGAGGCGGTAGCACAGATACGCAGTATTTT. Variable domain in full (rest from reference TRBV2 and TRBJ2-3): EPEVTQTPSHQVTQMGQEVILRCVPISNHLYFYWYRQILGQKVEFLVSFYNNEISEKSEIFDDQFSVERPDGSNFTLKIRSTKLEDSAMYFCASRPRTSGGGSTDTQYFGPGTRLTVL.